These 22 T cell receptor beta chains share one sample of origin, sequenced in a study of OX40 agonist ivuxolimab in advanced cancers. The protocol was immunoSEQ multiplex PCR, while the TCRdb copy is restricted to in-frame clones and leaves out a portion. The data contain about 34,000 clones, more than 70% of them singletons. The source material was CD4+ or CD8+ T cells sorted from blood, sampled in a trial of the OX40 agonist ivuxolimab. The origin of the receptors is an adult with an advanced solid tumor such as melanoma, head and neck, liver or kidney cancer.

In this sample, this clone turned up once. The genes are TRBV7-2 and TRBJ1-4; D not certain. Germline lookup yields CDR1 SGHTA and CDR2 FQGNSA. The CDR3 runs to 12 residues. V lost 1 base, J lost 10 bases, and 7 bases lay in between. As DNA, the CDR3 is TGTGCCAGCAGCTTAGGGCCCCCAAAACTGTTTTTT. It translates to CASSLGPPKLFF.

The chain recombines TRBV30 with TRBJ2-5; D is unclear. V lost 0 bases to trimming and J lost 3 bases, with 8 bases between them. This CDR3 is built from 13 residues. Looked up from germline, CDR1 is GTSNPN and CDR2 is SVGIG (reference sequence). The CDR3 spells CAWSVYVKETQYF. As DNA, the CDR3 is TGTGCCTGGAGTGTATATGTTAAAGAGACCCAGTACTTC.

This chain connects TRBV19 to TRBJ1-5; D may be TRBD1 (6 bases). There are 16 residues in the CDR3. CDR1 and CDR2 from the germline V gene are LNHDA and SQIVND (reference sequence). Trimming removed 2 bases from V and 6 bases from J, with 17 bases in between. Here the CDR3 reads CASSIRGEGGTQPQHF. Written as DNA, the CDR3 is TGTGCCAGTAGTATAAGGGGAGAGGGGGGTACTCAGCCCCAGCATTTT.

The chain links TRBV27 to TRBJ2-5; 10 positions match TRBD1. Trimming at V came to 5 bases and at J to 0 bases, leaving 9 bases not matched to a gene. From germline, CDR1 is MNHEY and CDR2 SMNVEV (reference sequence). The CDR3 is made up of 17 amino acids. The CDR3 loop reads CASSTGTGATYQETQYF. CDR3 in DNA: TGTGCCAGCAGTACCGGGACAGGGGCAACCTACCAAGAGACCCAGTACTTC.

As regards this clone: Additional DNA sequences in this sample encode the identical CDR3. The chain couples TRBV6-5 to TRBJ1-5; TRBD1 aligns across 8 bases. The CDR3 contains 14 residues. V dropped 6 bases and J dropped 2; count of bases not matched to a gene: 3. The germline V gene has CDR1 MNHEY and CDR2 SVGAGI. The CDR3 DNA follows: TGTGCCAGCAGAAGGACAGGGCGCAATCAGCCCCAGCATTTT. Its protein product is CASRRTGRNQPQHF.

In DNA form, the CDR3 reads TGTGCCAGCAGCTCGAGGACAGGGGGTGCGTTACAGACCCAGTACTTC. Protein: CASSSRTGGALQTQYF. The rearrangement uses TRBV5-4 and TRBJ2-5; 10 nucleotides match TRBD1. In germline, CDR1 is SGHNT, CDR2 YYREEE (reference sequence). The CDR3 length is 16 residues. V lost 3 bases to trimming and J lost 6 bases; unmatched junction nucleotides: 11. Looking up the rest from reference TRBV5-4 and TRBJ2-5 gives the full variable domain: ETGVTQSPTHLIKTRGQQVTLRCSSQSGHNTVSWYQQALGQGPQFIFQYYREEENGRGNFPPRFSGLQFPNYSSELNVNALELDDSALYLCASSSRTGGALQTQYFGPGTRLLVL.

The rearrangement joins TRBV27 to TRBJ2-7; D gene uncertain. This CDR3 region has 13 residues. The germline gives CDR1 MNHEY, CDR2 SMNVEV (reference sequence). With 0 bases removed from V and 3 bases from J, the gap between germline ends came to 6 bases. In nucleotides, the CDR3 is TGTGCCAGCAGTTTATCTTCAGACTACGAGCAGTACTTC. Amino acid sequence: CASSLSSDYEQYF.

The chain carries TRBV5-4 and TRBJ2-5, with 11 bases aligning to TRBD2. Looked up from germline, CDR1 is SGHNT and CDR2 is YYREEE (reference sequence). The CDR3 is 15 residues long. V was pared by 2 bases and J by 5 bases, with 5 bases of the junction left unmatched. CDR3 sequence reads: CASSFGLAGRETQYF. CDR3 DNA: TGTGCCAGCAGCTTCGGACTAGCGGGTCGGGAGACCCAGTACTTC.

The rearrangement joins TRBV19 to TRBJ2-7, with 11 bases matching TRBD2. Germline loops: CDR1 LNHDA, CDR2 SQIVND (reference sequence). Trimming took 5 bases from V and 0 from J; bases not matched to a gene: 6. The CDR3 totals 16 residues. This chain's CDR3 is CASSGTGTSGSYEQYF. CDR3 bases: TGTGCCAGTAGTGGAACCGGGACTAGCGGCTCCTACGAGCAGTACTTC. The variable domain in full, with the rest retrieved from reference TRBV19 and TRBJ2-7, is DGGITQSPKYLFRKEGQNVTLSCEQNLNHDAMYWYRQDPGQGLRLIYYSQIVNDFQKGDIAEGYSVSREKKESFPLTVTSAQKNPTAFYLCASSGTGTSGSYEQYFGPGTRLTVT.

The chain is built from TRBV19 and TRBJ1-6; 9 bases align to TRBD1. The CDR3 totals 14 residues. J gave up 8 bases and V 4 bases, and 3 bases lay outside the gene matches. Germline CDR1 LNHDA, CDR2 SQIVND (reference sequence). Written as DNA, the CDR3 is TGTGCCAGTAGTACGGACAGGGGATATTCACCCCTCCACTTT. Residues: CASSTDRGYSPLHF.

The J gene is TRBJ2-7, the V gene TRBV5-1, with TRBD2 matching 7 bases. This CDR3 has 16 amino acids. With V trimmed by 0 bases and J by 3 bases, 9 bases remained unmatched. Germline values: CDR1 SGHRS, CDR2 YFSETQ. CDR3 nucleotides: TGCGCCAGCAGCTTGGCGCTGGGGGGGGAGTACTACGAGCAGTACTTC. Protein: CASSLALGGEYYEQYF.

The rearrangement joins TRBV28 to TRBJ1-2; D ambiguous. Trimming left V 6 bases short and J 5 bases short, with 22 bases between. Germline loops: CDR1 MDHEN, CDR2 SYDVKM. The CDR3 spans 16 residues. CDR3 DNA sequence: TGTGCCAGCAGGGTCACCGCTGGGCATACACTATATGGCTACACCTTC. Residues: CASRVTAGHTLYGYTF.

J is TRBJ2-1 and V is TRBV6-4, with TRBD1 as a possible D gene (6 bases). Germline CDR1 reads MRHNA; CDR2 reads SNTAGT. V lost 5 bases and J 5 bases, leaving 16 bases between the germline ends. The CDR3 runs to 15 residues. CDR3 DNA: TGTGCCAGCAGTCCGGGACACAGTGGAAACAATGAGCAGTTCTTC. It specifies CASSPGHSGNNEQFF.

This rearrangement joins TRBV6-5 to TRBJ1-1, with no clear D. The V gene lost 1 base and the J gene lost 6 bases, with 3 bases spanning the gap. The V gene's germline CDR1 is MNHEY and CDR2 SVGAGI. The CDR3 covers 11 residues. The CDR3, as DNA: TGTGCCAGCAGTTACTTGTCTGAAGCTTTCTTT. Amino acid sequence: CASSYLSEAFF.

The V gene is TRBV15, the J gene TRBJ1-1; 7 positions match TRBD1. This CDR3 is built from 13 residues. V lost 2 bases, J lost 7 bases, and 4 bases stayed unmatched. Germline CDR1 and CDR2: LNHNV and YYDKDF (reference sequence). The chain's CDR3 is CATSRTGVNEAFF. The CDR3 DNA reads TGTGCCACCAGCAGAACAGGGGTTAATGAAGCTTTCTTT.

The rearrangement joins TRBV19 to TRBJ2-1; 8 bases are shared with TRBD2. J lost 0 bases, V lost 3 bases, and 10 bases had no gene match. The germline gives CDR1 LNHDA, CDR2 SQIVND (reference sequence). The CDR3 is 18 residues long. For the CDR3, the DNA is TGTGCCAGTAGTATGGCGCCCAGCGGGAGTAGCTCCTACAATGAGCAGTTCTTC. Its translation: CASSMAPSGSSSYNEQFF. Looking up the rest from reference TRBV19 and TRBJ2-1 gives the full variable domain: DGGITQSPKYLFRKEGQNVTLSCEQNLNHDAMYWYRQDPGQGLRLIYYSQIVNDFQKGDIAEGYSVSREKKESFPLTVTSAQKNPTAFYLCASSMAPSGSSSYNEQFFGPGTRLTVL.

The gene calls are TRBV15 and TRBJ2-6; 8 bases align to TRBD2. Germline CDR1 LNHNV, CDR2 YYDKDF (reference sequence). This CDR3 has 18 amino acids. The ends lost 1 base at V and 1 base at J; junction bases unmatched: 6. Here the CDR3 DNA reads TGTGCCACCAGCAGAGTAGGCGGGAGGTCTTCTGGGGCCAACGTCCTGACTTTC. It encodes CATSRVGGRSSGANVLTF.

The rearrangement joins TRBV7-8 to TRBJ1-3; 7 bases fit TRBD1. The germline gives CDR1 SGHVS, CDR2 FQNEAQ. Trimming cost V 4 bases and J 4 bases; bases outside gene matches: 4. The CDR3 consists of 14 residues. CDR3 loop: CASSSQGPGNTIYF. The CDR3 nucleotides read TGTGCCAGCAGCTCACAGGGGCCCGGAAACACCATATATTTT.

This clone appeared a few times. Other DNA variants within this sample encode the same CDR3. J is TRBJ1-2 and V is TRBV5-1; D unresolved. This CDR3 contains 15 residues. Per the germline V gene, CDR1 is SGHRS and CDR2 is YFSETQ. Deletions cut 0 bases from V and 3 bases from J, with 12 bases between. The CDR3 DNA is TGCGCCAGCAGCTTGGCCACTGGGTCCTACTATGGCTACACCTTC. Encoded protein: CASSLATGSYYGYTF.

The chain has TRBV2 and TRBJ2-2, with D unclear. Deletions cut 7 bases from V and 4 bases from J, with 13 bases between. Germline V gene data show CDR1 as SNHLY and CDR2 as FYNNEI. CDR3 length: 14 residues. CDR3 sequence reads: CASKMNWGTGELFF. The CDR3 coding sequence is TGTGCCAGCAAGATGAACTGGGGCACCGGGGAGCTGTTTTTT.

The V call is TRBV5-8, the J call TRBJ2-5; D tentatively fits TRBD1 or TRBD2 (5 bases each). The V end was cut by 4 bases, the J end by 5 bases, with 9 bases between. The CDR3 length is 12 residues. The germline CDR1 and CDR2 sequences are SGHTS and YDEGEE. The CDR3 DNA is TGTGCCAGCAGCGGGACCTCGGAGACCCAGTACTTC. Translation: CASSGTSETQYF.

The V and J genes are TRBV6-1 and TRBJ1-2; D unresolved. V dropped 2 bases and J dropped 7 bases, with 14 bases sitting between them. Per the germline V gene, CDR1 is MNHNS and CDR2 is SASEGT. This CDR3 region has 14 residues. DNA of the CDR3: TGTGCCAGCAGTGAACGGTGGCCGGAGGGTGGCTACACCTTC. Translation: CASSERWPEGGYTF.